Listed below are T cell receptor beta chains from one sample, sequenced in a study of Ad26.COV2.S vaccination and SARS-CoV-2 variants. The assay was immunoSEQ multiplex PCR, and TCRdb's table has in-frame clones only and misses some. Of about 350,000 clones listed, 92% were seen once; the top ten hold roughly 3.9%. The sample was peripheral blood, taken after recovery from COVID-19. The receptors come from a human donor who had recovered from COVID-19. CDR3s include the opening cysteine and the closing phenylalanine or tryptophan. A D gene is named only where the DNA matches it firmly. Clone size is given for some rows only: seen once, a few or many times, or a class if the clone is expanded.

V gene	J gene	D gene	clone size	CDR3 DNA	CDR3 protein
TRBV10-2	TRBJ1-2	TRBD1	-	TGCGCCAGCCAAGGGACAGGTGGACCTAACTATGGCTACACCTTC	CASQGTGGPNYGYTF
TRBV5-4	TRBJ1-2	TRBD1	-	TGTGCCAGCAGCATCCTCGACAGGGGATTGGGCTACACCTTC	CASSILDRGLGYTF
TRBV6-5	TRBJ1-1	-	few	TGTGCCAGCTTTAACAGAAGGAAGGGCACTGAAGCTTTCTTT	CASFNRRKGTEAFF
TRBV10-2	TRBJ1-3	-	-	TGCGCCAGCAGTGAATCGAGTGCCTCTGGAAACACCATATATTTT	CASSESSASGNTIYF
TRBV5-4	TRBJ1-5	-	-	TGTGCCAGCCGCCGGTGGGGGGCTAGTCAGCCCCAGCATTTT	CASRRWGASQPQHF
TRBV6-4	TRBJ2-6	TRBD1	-	TGTGCCAGCAGTGACACAGGGGCTGGGGCCAACGTCCTGACTTTC	CASSDTGAGANVLTF
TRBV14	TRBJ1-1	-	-	TGTGCCAGCAGCCTTATAGAAGCTTTCTTT	CASSLIEAFF
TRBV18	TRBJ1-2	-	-	TGTGCCAGCTCACCACAGGCCGGGGACGGCTACACCTTC	CASSPQAGDGYTF
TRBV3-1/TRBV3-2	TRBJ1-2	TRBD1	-	TGTGCCAGCAGCCGTACAGGGGGGCGAGACTACACCTTC	CASSRTGGRDYTF
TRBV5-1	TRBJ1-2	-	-	TGCGCCAGCAGCTTTGGAGGCGGCTACACCTTC	CASSFGGGYTF
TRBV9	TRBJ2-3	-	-	TGTGCCAGCAGCGTAGCTCCAGGGACAGATACGCAGTATTTT	CASSVAPGTDTQYF
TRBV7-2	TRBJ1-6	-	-	TGTGCCAGCACCCTGCTAACAGGCAATTCACCCCTCCACTTT	CASTLLTGNSPLHF
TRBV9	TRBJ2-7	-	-	TGTGCCAGCAGCGTAGCAGACAGCTACTCCTACGAGCAGTACTTC	CASSVADSYSYEQYF
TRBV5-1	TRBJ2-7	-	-	TGCGCCAGCAGCGACGGACTGGGCTCCTACGAGCAGTACTTC	CASSDGLGSYEQYF
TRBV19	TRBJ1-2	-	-	TGTGCCAGTACCGTCTCCTACAACTATGGCTACACCTTC	CASTVSYNYGYTF
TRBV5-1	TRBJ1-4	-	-	TGCGCCAGCAGCTTGGGGGGACCGGTGGGTGAAAAACTGTTTTTT	CASSLGGPVGEKLFF
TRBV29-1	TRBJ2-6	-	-	TGCAGCGTTGGGGCCGGGGCTGGGGCCAACGTCCTGACTTTC	CSVGAGAGANVLTF
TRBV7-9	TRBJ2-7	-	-	TGTGCCAGCAGCTTAGCGGCAGCGCCGCCTGACTTC	CASSLAAAPPDF
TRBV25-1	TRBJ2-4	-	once	TGTGCCAGCAGTGAACCCCCGGCTCACATTCAGTACTTC	CASSEPPAHIQYF
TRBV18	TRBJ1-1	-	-	TGTGCCAGCTCACCCCTACAGGGGAACACTGAAGCTTTCTTT	CASSPLQGNTEAFF
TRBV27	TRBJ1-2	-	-	TGTGCCAGCAGTTTATCCCCAGGGGCCAACTATGGCTACACCTTC	CASSLSPGANYGYTF
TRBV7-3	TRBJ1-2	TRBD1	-	TGTGCCAGCAGCGCGGGACAGGGGGCAGGTGGCTACACCTTC	CASSAGQGAGGYTF
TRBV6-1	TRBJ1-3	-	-	TGTGCCAGCAGTGAAGACGCGGGGTGGTCTGGAAACACCATATATTTT	CASSEDAGWSGNTIYF
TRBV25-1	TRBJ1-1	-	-	TGTGCCAGCAAAAAGAACACTGAAGCTTTCTTT	CASKKNTEAFF
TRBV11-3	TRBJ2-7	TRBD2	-	TGTGCCAGCAGCCCCGGGGGGTTGACTTCCTACGAGCAGTACTTC	CASSPGGLTSYEQYF
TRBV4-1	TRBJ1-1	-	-	TGCGCCAGCAGCCTCCTGGGCACTGAAGCTTTCTTT	CASSLLGTEAFF
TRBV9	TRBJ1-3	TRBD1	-	TGTGCCAGCAGCCCTCAACAGGGGGCGGGTGGAAACACCATATATTTT	CASSPQQGAGGNTIYF
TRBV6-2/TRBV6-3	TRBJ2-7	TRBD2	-	TGTGCCAGCAGCCCGGGACTAGCGGGTTCCTACGAGCAGTACTTC	CASSPGLAGSYEQYF
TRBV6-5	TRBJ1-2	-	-	TGTGCCAGCAGCACACCTTGGGGGGGCTACACCTTC	CASSTPWGGYTF
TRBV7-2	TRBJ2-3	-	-	TGTGCCAGCAGCTTAGAAGGGCGGGGCACAGATACGCAGTATTTT	CASSLEGRGTDTQYF
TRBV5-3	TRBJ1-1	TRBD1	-	TGTGCCAGAAGCTGGACAGGAGTGAACACTGAAGCTTTCTTT	CARSWTGVNTEAFF
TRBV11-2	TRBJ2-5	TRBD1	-	TGTGCCAGCAGCTCCTGGACAGGGGGCGTCGGTCAAGAGACCCAGTACTTC	CASSSWTGGVGQETQYF
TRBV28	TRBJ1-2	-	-	TGTGCCAACTGGGGAATCTCTTATGGCTACACCTTC	CANWGISYGYTF
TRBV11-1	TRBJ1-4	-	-	TGTGCCAGCAGCTTAGCAGCCCGTCAGGGTGAAAAACTGTTTTTT	CASSLAARQGEKLFF
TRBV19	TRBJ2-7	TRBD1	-	TGTGCCAGTAGTAACCCGGGACAGATGCCGTCCGACGAGCAGTACTTC	CASSNPGQMPSDEQYF
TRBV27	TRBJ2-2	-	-	TGTGCCAGCACCCCCCCCCAAACCACCGGGGAGCTGTTTTTT	CASTPPQTTGELFF
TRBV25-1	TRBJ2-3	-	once	TGTGCCAGCAGTGAGGTGTCCTTCGCCACAGATACGCAGTATTTT	CASSEVSFATDTQYF
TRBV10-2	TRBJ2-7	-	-	TGCGCCAGCAGTGAGTGGGGCGACGAGCAGTACTTC	CASSEWGDEQYF
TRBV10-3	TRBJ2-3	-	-	TGTGCCATCAGTGAGGGAGGTGGAGTGGATACGCAGTATTTT	CAISEGGGVDTQYF
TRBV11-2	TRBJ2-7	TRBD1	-	TGTGCCAGCAGCTTATCCCGCGGACAGGGGGCGGCCGAGCAGTACTTC	CASSLSRGQGAAEQYF
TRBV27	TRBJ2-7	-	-	TGTGCCAGCAGTTTACACAGGACCTACGAGCAGTACTTC	CASSLHRTYEQYF
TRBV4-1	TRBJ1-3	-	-	TGCGCCAGCAGCCAAGGGCCCTCTGGAAACACCATATATTTT	CASSQGPSGNTIYF
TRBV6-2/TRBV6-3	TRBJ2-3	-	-	TGTGCCAGCAGTTACCGTCGTGGCCTCACAGATACGCAGTATTTT	CASSYRRGLTDTQYF
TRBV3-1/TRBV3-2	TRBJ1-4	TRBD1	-	TGTGCCAGCAGAGGAACAGGGGAAGGTGAAAAACTGTTTTTT	CASRGTGEGEKLFF
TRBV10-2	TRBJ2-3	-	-	TGCGCCAGCAGTGAGAAACGGGATACGCAGTATTTT	CASSEKRDTQYF
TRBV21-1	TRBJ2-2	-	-	TGTGCCAGCAGCAGTCTTAGAGCTAGTGGCGGTTCCGGGGAGCTGTTTTTT	CASSSLRASGGSGELFF
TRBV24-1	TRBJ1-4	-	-	TGTGCCACCAGTGGGGGGGGGACTTCACTAAATGAAAAACTGTTTTTT	CATSGGGTSLNEKLFF
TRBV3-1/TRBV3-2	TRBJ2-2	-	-	TGTGCCAGCAGCCCAAGACCTAACACCGGGGAGCTGTTTTTT	CASSPRPNTGELFF
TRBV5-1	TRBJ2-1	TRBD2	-	TGCGCCAGCAGCTCACTAGCGGGACCTAATGAGCAGTTCTTC	CASSSLAGPNEQFF
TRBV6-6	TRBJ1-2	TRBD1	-	TGTGCCAGCATAACCGGGACAGGGATGTATGACTACACCTTC	CASITGTGMYDYTF
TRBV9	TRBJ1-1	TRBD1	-	TGTGCCAGCAGCGGGACAGGAGTCGGCACTGAAGCTTTCTTT	CASSGTGVGTEAFF
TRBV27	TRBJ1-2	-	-	TGTGCCAGCAGTCGGGGGGTTATAGCCAACTATGGCTACACCTTC	CASSRGVIANYGYTF